This T cell receptor (beta chain) came from a study of shared clonotypes between healthy human individuals. On this clone: Its antigen is currently unknown.

General study results and limits: The expectation was that sequencing depth would affect clonotype sharing among donors.

Sequencing used immunoSEQ multiplex PCR; TCRdb keeps in-frame clones, though not all of them. The sample holds fewer than 2.5 million clones, over 85% seen once. This CDR3 spans 16 amino acids. V was clipped by 3 bases and J by 1 base, with 15 bases between them. CDR1 and CDR2 (germline): LNHNV, YYDKDF (reference sequence). V usage is TRBV15 and J usage is TRBJ2-5; D is tentatively TRBD1 or TRBD2 (6 bases each). This sequence originates from a man aged 18 to 30 in good health. Some clones in this sample may be carry-over from other donors' samples. What was sequenced was naive CD4+ T cells from PBMCs. Subset in this sample: CD45RA+ positively selected. In DNA form, the CDR3 reads TGTGCCACCAGCAGGACACCAGGGGAGGCCCAAGAGACCCAGTACTTC. Translation: CATSRTPGEAQETQYF.